This TCR beta chain was found in a study of T cells in Graves' hyperthyroidism and ophthalmopathy. Study results and limitations: Most clonotypes expanded in the thyroid (above 0.001) were also present in blood.

This CDR3 region has 15 residues. Germline V gives CDR1 SGHRS, CDR2 YFSETQ. Trimming took 1 base from V and 3 from J; bases not matched to a gene: 3. RNA transcripts gave rise to amplified TCR beta CDR3 regions. The study used the HTBI primer set for a first-round RT-PCR of the TCR CDR3. TCRdb processed the multiplex PCR reads anew with MiXCR; each CDR3 protein has one entry. The sample lists 500,000 or so distinct CDR3 sequences; roughly 17% were seen once. Ten or more counts support this clonotype. Its antigen is currently unknown. The V call is TRBV5-1, the J call TRBJ2-2; 7 nucleotides line up with TRBD1. Sequencing was performed on blood. The receptor was derived from a woman aged 18-30 years with Graves' ophthalmopathy. The chain's CDR3 is CASSLFTGDTGELFF. The CDR3 nucleotides are TGCGCCAGCAGCTTGTTCACAGGGGACACCGGGGAGCTGTTTTTT.